This TCR beta chain stems from a study of cytomegalovirus exposure and HLA in healthy donors. This clone has a single count. What it binds is not known. Broader study findings: A list of about 180 TCR beta chains associated with cytomegalovirus was given.

PCR involved 60 Vbeta and 13 Jbeta primers. The assay was immunoSEQ multiplex PCR, and TCRdb's table has in-frame clones only and misses some. Among 40,000 to 50,000 clones listed, about 70% were seen once. The germline CDR1 and CDR2 sequences are SQVTM and ANQGSEA. The V gene end was trimmed by 1 base and the J gene end by 5 bases; junction bases not matched to a gene: 9. CDR3 length equals 15 residues. Material for sequencing was PBMCs. The rearrangement joins TRBV29-1 to TRBJ2-5, with TRBD1 matching 8 bases. This clonotype originated in a man between 25 and 39 years old in good health and CMV-seronegative. CDR3 sequence: CSVEGGPGGRETQYF. The CDR3 DNA reads as TGCAGCGTTGAAGGGGGCCCAGGGGGCCGGGAGACCCAGTACTTC. Full variable domain (missing parts from reference TRBV29-1 and TRBJ2-5): SAVISQKPSRDICQRGTSLTIQCQVDSQVTMMFWYRQQPGQSLTLIATANQGSEATYESGFVIDKFPISRPNLTFSTLTVSNMSPEDSSIYLCSVEGGPGGRETQYFGPGTRLLVL.